This T cell receptor beta chain was obtained from a study of blood T cell repertoires in COVID-19. Study as a whole: Acute and convalescent COVID-19 samples came from the United States, Italy and Spain. PBMCs, B-cell-depleted T cells, or T cells provided the cDNA or gDNA that made up the material.

Trimming removed 4 bases at V and 1 base at J, with 16 bases between. The CDR3 loop spans 16 amino acids. Germline assignment: CDR1 SGHDT and CDR2 YYEEEE. Authors' analysis steps: Reference gene primers were amplified, and this amplification served to estimate nucleated cell counts. Sequencing used immunoSEQ multiplex PCR; TCRdb keeps in-frame clones, though not all of them. From that table come the V and J calls and clone size; the DNA was used to work out D and trimming. The sample has 95,000 to 110,000 clones, over 70% seen once; the top ten hold around 15%. The TCR comes from a man aged 50 or older with acute or convalescent COVID-19. The chain joins TRBV5-6 to TRBJ2-3, with D maybe TRBD1 (7 bases). The specimen sequenced was peripheral blood. The CDR3 protein is CASSGGTVEGTDTQYF. DNA for the CDR3: TGTGCCAGCAGCGGAGGGACAGTTGAAGGCACAGATACGCAGTATTTT.